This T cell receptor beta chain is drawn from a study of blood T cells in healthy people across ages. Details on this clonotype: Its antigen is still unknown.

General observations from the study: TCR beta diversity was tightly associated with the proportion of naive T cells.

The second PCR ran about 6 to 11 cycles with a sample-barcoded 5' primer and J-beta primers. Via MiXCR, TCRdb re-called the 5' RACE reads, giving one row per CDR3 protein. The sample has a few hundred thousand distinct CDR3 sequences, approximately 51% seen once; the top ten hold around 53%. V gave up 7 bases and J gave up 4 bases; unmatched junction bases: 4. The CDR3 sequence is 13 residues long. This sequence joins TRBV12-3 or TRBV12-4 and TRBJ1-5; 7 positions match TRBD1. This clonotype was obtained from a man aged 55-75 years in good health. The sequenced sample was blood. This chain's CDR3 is CASTLQGNQPQHF. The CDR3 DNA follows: TGTGCCAGCACCCTACAGGGGAATCAGCCCCAGCATTTT.